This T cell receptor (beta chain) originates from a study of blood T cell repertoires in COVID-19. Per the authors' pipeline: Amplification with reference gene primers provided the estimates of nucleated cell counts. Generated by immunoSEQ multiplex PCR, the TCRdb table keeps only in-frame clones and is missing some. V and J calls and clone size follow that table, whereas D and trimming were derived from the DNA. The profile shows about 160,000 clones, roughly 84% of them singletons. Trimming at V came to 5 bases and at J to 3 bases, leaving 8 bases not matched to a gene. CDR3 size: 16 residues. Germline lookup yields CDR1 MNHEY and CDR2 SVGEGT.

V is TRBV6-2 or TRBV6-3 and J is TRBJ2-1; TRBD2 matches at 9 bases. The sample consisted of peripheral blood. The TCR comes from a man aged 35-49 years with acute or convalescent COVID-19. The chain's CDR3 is CASSRIAGVSYNEQFF. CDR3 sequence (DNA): TGTGCCAGCAGTCGTATAGCGGGGGTGAGCTACAATGAGCAGTTCTTC.